A single sample is the source of the 16 T cell receptor beta chains below, sequenced in a study of Ad26.COV2.S vaccination and SARS-CoV-2 variants. The protocol was immunoSEQ multiplex PCR, while the TCRdb copy is restricted to in-frame clones and leaves out a portion. The sample has 300,000 to 400,000 clones, around four fifths seen once. Documented treatment: approximately 18 received Ad26.COV2.S at low or high dose, single or two shots; roughly five received placebo; per-sample allocation not given. Sampling occurred on day 63 after the first vaccine or placebo injection. Sequenced material: peripheral blood, taken in a trial of Ad26.COV2.S vaccine versus placebo. All receptors derive from a person aged 18 to 65 who received the Ad26.COV2.S COVID-19 vaccine or a placebo.

The sample holds one count of this clone. This CDR3 reads CASSQGGGYGYTF. The CDR3 DNA follows: TGTGCCAGCAGCCAAGGGGGAGGCTATGGCTACACCTTC. The chain uses TRBV14 and TRBJ1-2; D ambiguous. V dropped 1 base and J dropped 4 bases, with 7 bases sitting between them. This CDR3 has 13 residues. Germline V CDR1 and CDR2: SGHDN, FVKESK.

This clone was detected a few times. The DNA of the CDR3 is TGTGCCAGCAATAGGGACCTTAATTCACCCCTCCACTTT. Its protein product is CASNRDLNSPLHF. J is TRBJ1-6 and V is TRBV28, with a tentative D call TRBD1 (5 bases). CDR3 length equals 13 residues. V lost 7 bases and J lost 6, with 10 bases in between. Germline V CDR1 and CDR2: MDHEN, SYDVKM. The full variable domain, its missing parts supplied by reference TRBV28 and TRBJ1-6, is DVKVTQSSRYLVKRTGEKVFLECVQDMDHENMFWYRQDPGLGLRLIYFSYDVKMKEKGDIPEGYSVSREKKERFSLILESASTNQTSMYLCASNRDLNSPLHFGNGTRLTVT.

This clone has a count of ten or more. The CDR3 nucleotides are TGTGCCATCGCCAGGGGACAGGGGGCCATTCAGCCCCAGCATTTT. Translated, it gives CAIARGQGAIQPQHF. The chain uses TRBV10-3 and TRBJ1-5, with TRBD1 identical over 12 bases. Unmatched junction bases numbered 8, after V lost 8 bases and J lost 6 bases. Germline V gives CDR1 ENHRY, CDR2 SYGVKD. The CDR3 is 15 residues long.

This clone has just a few counts. CDR3 region: CASSRDRDEQYF. CDR3 DNA sequence: TGTGCCAGCAGCCGCGACAGGGACGAGCAGTACTTC. The chain carries TRBV4-2 and TRBJ2-7; 7 bases fit TRBD1. CDR1 LGHNA and CDR2 YNFKEQ come from the germline V gene. The CDR3 is 12 amino acids. The ends lost 4 bases at V and 5 bases at J; junction bases unmatched: 2.

The chain employs TRBV7-9 and TRBJ1-4, with D possibly TRBD1 on 6 matching bases. The CDR3 spans 15 residues. V lost 5 bases, J lost 2 bases, and 12 bases lay in between. Germline CDR1 SEHNR, CDR2 FQNEAQ (reference sequence). CDR3 amino acids: CASSATGITNEKLFF. The CDR3 DNA follows: TGTGCCAGCAGCGCCACAGGGATTACTAATGAAAAACTGTTTTTT.

In this sample, this clone turned up once. The chain combines TRBV19 with TRBJ2-2; TRBD2 agrees at 8 bases. The ends lost 10 bases at V and 0 bases at J; junction bases unmatched: 4. Germline CDR1 is LNHDA and CDR2 is SQIVND (reference sequence). The length of the CDR3 is 14 residues. CDR3 protein: CATPAGANTGELFF. CDR3 nucleotides: TGTGCCACCCCAGCGGGAGCGAACACCGGGGAGCTGTTTTTT.

With respect to this clone: Distinct nucleotide sequences in the sample also encode this CDR3. This chain joins TRBV11-2 and TRBJ1-1; D not resolved. The CDR3 sequence is 13 residues long. V lost 1 base to trimming and J lost 4 bases, with 7 bases between them. The germline V gene encodes CDR1 SGHAT and CDR2 FQNNGV. Written as DNA, the CDR3 is TGTGCCAGCAGCTTAGTCCGGGGCACTGAAGCTTTCTTT. It specifies CASSLVRGTEAFF.

This CDR3 is CASSSNSGANVLTF. CDR3 DNA: TGTGCCAGCAGCTCGAACTCTGGGGCCAACGTCCTGACTTTC. The gene calls are TRBV7-3 and TRBJ2-6; D gene uncertain. The germline V gene encodes CDR1 SGHTA and CDR2 FQGTGA. The ends were cut back, 4 bases at V and 0 bases at J, with 4 bases in the middle. There are 14 residues in the CDR3.

The chain employs TRBV11-2 and TRBJ1-6, with a weak D call TRBD1 (6 bases). Germline CDR1 SGHAT, CDR2 FQNNGV. Trimming took off 5 bases at V and 0 bases at J, with 20 bases between the two ends. This CDR3 is built from 19 residues. CDR3 DNA sequence: TGTGCCAGCAGCCCAACGGGGGGGGCTAGAAGCTCCTATAATTCACCCCTCCACTTT. Its translation: CASSPTGGARSSYNSPLHF.

This rearrangement joins TRBV2 to TRBJ2-3; 7 bases match TRBD2. The CDR3 spans 15 residues. CDR1 and CDR2 (germline): SNHLY, FYNNEI. Germline trimming cut 3 bases from V and 1 base from J; bases unmatched to any gene: 4. CDR3 sequence (DNA): TGTGCCAGCAGTGATAGACGGGGGGGCACAGATACGCAGTATTTT. Protein: CASSDRRGGTDTQYF.

The chain carries TRBV5-6 and TRBJ2-2; D is uncertain. The CDR3 has 14 residues. From germline, CDR1 is SGHDT and CDR2 YYEEEE. V shed 3 bases and J shed 9 bases, with 15 bases lying between them. The CDR3 region has the DNA TGTGCCAGCAGCTCAGATTACAGCGACCGGGAGCTGTTTTTT. Residues: CASSSDYSDRELFF.

The chain has TRBV6-1 and TRBJ1-1; D is uncertain. This CDR3 comprises 13 residues. V was pared by 2 bases and J by 5 bases, with 9 bases between. Germline CDR1 MNHNS, CDR2 SASEGT. Here the CDR3 reads CASSENKVTEAFF. In DNA form, the CDR3 reads TGTGCCAGCAGTGAAAATAAAGTTACTGAAGCTTTCTTT.

The chain carries TRBV10-2 and TRBJ2-3; D is uncertain. The V end was cut by 6 bases, the J end by 3 bases, with 4 bases between. Looked up from germline, CDR1 is WSHSY and CDR2 is SAAADI. The CDR3 has 11 residues. CDR3 residues: CASSATDTQYF. The DNA for the CDR3 is TGCGCCAGCAGCGCGACAGATACGCAGTATTTT.

The count of this clone is one. The chain employs TRBV28 and TRBJ2-7, with a weak D call TRBD2 (7 bases). There are 15 residues in the CDR3. V lost 3 bases, J lost 1 base, and 13 bases lay in between. The germline V gene encodes CDR1 MDHEN and CDR2 SYDVKM. In DNA, the CDR3 is TGTGCCAGCAGTTTCCGGCGGGGGCCTTCCTACGAGCAGTACTTC. This codes for CASSFRRGPSYEQYF.

The chain has TRBV7-2 and TRBJ1-1, with a tentative D call TRBD1 (6 bases). The CDR3 has 15 amino acids. Germline V gene sequence: CDR1 SGHTA, CDR2 FQGNSA. V dropped 5 bases and J dropped 0 bases, with 13 bases sitting between them. The CDR3 DNA reads as TGTGCCAGCAGCCTCGTCGGGGGGCTGAACACTGAAGCTTTCTTT. Protein sequence: CASSLVGGLNTEAFF.

The chain links TRBV13 to TRBJ2-1, with D unresolved. The germline CDR1 and CDR2 sequences are PRHDT and FYEKMQ (reference sequence). The V end lost 0 bases, the J end lost 0 bases, and 15 bases lay between the germline ends. This CDR3 has 18 amino acids. CDR3 DNA sequence: TGTGCCAGCAGCTTAGGTTTATCTGGGGATAGCTCCTACAATGAGCAGTTCTTC. It is translated as CASSLGLSGDSSYNEQFF.